In this sample, the clone carrying this T cell receptor (beta chain) turned up many times. These data are taken from a study of T and B cells in COVID-19 patients. Study context: Blood was sampled from COVID-19 patients who were either actively infected or recovered. Median age was approximately 34 years in the recovered cohort and around 67 years in the active-infection cohort. Of about 20 active-infection patients, approximately twelve were critically ill with mechanical ventilation or extracorporeal membrane oxygenation.

With 8 bases removed from V and 6 bases from J, the gap between germline ends came to 17 bases. Germline V gives CDR1 GTSNPN, CDR2 SVGIG (reference sequence). This CDR3 is 13 amino acids long. Multiplex PCR with BIOMED2 TRB-A/B primer pools amplified TRB rearrangements. TCRdb re-derived calls from the multiplex PCR reads in MiXCR, one entry per CDR3 protein. The table has roughly 15,000 distinct CDR3 sequences, 27% seen once. From blood, about 250-500 ng of genomic DNA served as TRB template. The chain is built from TRBV30 and TRBJ1-5, with a weak D call TRBD1 (6 bases). The receptor comes from a human donor who had recovered from COVID-19. Sequenced: blood. CDR3 protein: CAGGSGLGQPQHF. The CDR3 DNA sequence: TGTGCCGGGGGCTCAGGGCTTGGTCAGCCCCAGCATTTT.